The entry below describes one TCR beta chain. This specimen belongs to a study of T cell responses to AZD1222 COVID-19 vaccine. Some clones are missing from TCRdb's copy, which holds only in-frame ones; the method was immunoSEQ multiplex PCR. This table has about 140,000 clones, 70% to 90% appearing once. V was pared by 0 bases and J by 7 bases, with 7 bases between. There are 13 residues in the CDR3. Germline lookup yields CDR1 LGHNA and CDR2 YNFKEQ. The sequencing used peripheral blood, collected on day 0 of AZD1222 vaccination. The TCR originated in an adult in good health. This chain joins TRBV4-2 and TRBJ1-5, with D unclear. CDR3 nucleotide sequence: TGTGCCAGCAGCCAAGAGGACGGCCAGCCCCAGCATTTT. Residues: CASSQEDGQPQHF.